The T cell receptor beta chain described here comes from a study of blood T cell repertoires in COVID-19. Study-wide context: COVID-19 samples from acute and convalescent phases originated in the United States, Italy and Spain. PBMCs, B-cell-depleted T cells, or T cells provided the cDNA or gDNA that made up the material.

From germline, CDR1 is SGHNT and CDR2 YYREEE (reference sequence). V shed 0 bases and J 7 bases; nucleotides not matched to a gene: 5. The CDR3 runs 14 residues. The study assigned cohorts using participant-reported clinical history. Donors in Cohort 3 counted as recovered after two negative PCRs, clearance, or symptom resolution. TCRdb's copy holds only in-frame clones and misses some; the assay was immunoSEQ multiplex PCR. Altogether approximately 490,000 clones are present, roughly nine tenths being singletons, with the ten largest covering around 7.9%. This receptor was taken from an older woman who had recovered from COVID-19. The V gene is TRBV5-4, the J gene TRBJ1-2, with 8 bases aligning to TRBD1. Sequencing used PBMCs or T cells enriched from blood (not recorded which). The CDR3 protein is CASSLVAGGGGYTF. The CDR3 region has the DNA TGTGCCAGCAGCTTGGTAGCAGGGGGCGGTGGCTACACCTTC.